This is a list of T cell receptor beta chains from one sample in a study of neurological immune-mediated disorders. TCRdb reanalysed the 5' RACE reads using MiXCR and keeps one entry per CDR3 protein. The data contain approximately 70,000 distinct CDR3 sequences, about 4% of them seen just once; the ten biggest clones take up 1% to 1.5%. Sequenced material: PBMCs. The source is a man aged 25-40 years with multiple sclerosis. Both conserved end residues are trimmed from each CDR3. Each record gives: V gene, J gene, CDR3 protein.

TRBV5-5	TRBJ1-2	ASSLEHIGGGYT
TRBV5-1	TRBJ1-2	ASSFQGPNYGYT
TRBV10-3	TRBJ1-5	AISDDVQPQH
TRBV5-1	TRBJ2-2	ASSSTLYTGELF
TRBV7-2	TRBJ2-3	ASSPQVGRADTQY
TRBV11-2	TRBJ2-3	ASSSTGGGSADTQY
TRBV4-2	TRBJ2-7	ASSQVGTVDYEQY
TRBV5-1	TRBJ2-3	ASSGGNLGADTQY
TRBV20-1	TRBJ2-7	SARAIGQGGGYEQY
TRBV7-2	TRBJ2-7	ASSLIGGGAYEQY